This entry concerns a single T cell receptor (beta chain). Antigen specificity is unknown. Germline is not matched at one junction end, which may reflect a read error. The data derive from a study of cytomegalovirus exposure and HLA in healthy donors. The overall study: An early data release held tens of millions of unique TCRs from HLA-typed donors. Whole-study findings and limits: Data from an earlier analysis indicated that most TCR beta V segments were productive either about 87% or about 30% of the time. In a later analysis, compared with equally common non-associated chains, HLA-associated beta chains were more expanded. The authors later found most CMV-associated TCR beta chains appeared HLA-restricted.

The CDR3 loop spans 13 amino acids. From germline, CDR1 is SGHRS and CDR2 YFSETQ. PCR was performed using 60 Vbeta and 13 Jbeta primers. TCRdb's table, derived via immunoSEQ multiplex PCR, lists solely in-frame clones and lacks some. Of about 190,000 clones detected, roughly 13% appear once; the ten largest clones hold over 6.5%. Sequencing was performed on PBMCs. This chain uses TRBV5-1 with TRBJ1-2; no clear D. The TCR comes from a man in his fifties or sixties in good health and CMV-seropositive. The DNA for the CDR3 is TGCGCCAGCAGCATGGACGGGAACTATGGCCACACCTTC. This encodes CASSMDGNYGHTF.